This passage covers 26 T cell receptor beta chains from one sample sequenced in a study of shared clonotypes between healthy human individuals. CD8 cells regarded as naive lacked CD45RO, were positively chosen for CCR7, and omitted terminally differentiated effector memory CD45RA+ cells. Profiling relied on immunoSEQ multiplex PCR, and the TCRdb table lists in-frame clones only, not all of them. The repertoire holds nearly 2 million clones, with roughly 94% as singletons. The specimen was naive CD8+ T cells sorted from blood. All receptors derive from a young man in good health.

The rearrangement links TRBV27 to TRBJ2-5; D possibly corresponds to TRBD2 (6 bases). Trimming removed 5 bases from V and 1 base from J, with 11 bases in between. In germline, CDR1 is MNHEY, CDR2 SMNVEV (reference sequence). This CDR3 is 14 amino acids long. This CDR3 is CASSPGLIQETQYF. The DNA for the CDR3 is TGTGCCAGCAGTCCTGGACTAATCCAAGAGACCCAGTACTTC.

V is TRBV19 and J is TRBJ2-7; no firm D call. The CDR3 loop spans 13 amino acids. The germline V gene has CDR1 LNHDA and CDR2 SQIVND (reference sequence). Trimming cost V 4 bases and J 1 base, with 8 bases left between them. CDR3 in amino acids: CASSSRPSYEQYF. In DNA, the CDR3 is TGTGCCAGTAGTAGCAGACCATCCTACGAGCAGTACTTC.

The chain is built from TRBV11-2 and TRBJ2-7; D is uncertain. CDR3 length: 15 amino acids. Per the germline V gene, CDR1 is SGHAT and CDR2 is FQNNGV. V was shortened by 0 bases and J by 3 bases, with 12 bases between the two germline ends. The CDR3 here is CASSLEAALSYEQYF. The CDR3 DNA reads as TGTGCCAGCAGCTTAGAGGCGGCGCTAAGCTACGAGCAGTACTTC.

Concerning this clone: The same CDR3 also results from other DNA sequences found in this sample. The V and J genes are TRBV5-6 and TRBJ2-3; 10 nucleotides line up with TRBD1. This CDR3 has 15 amino acids. V gave up 4 bases and J gave up 1 base; unmatched junction bases: 3. Germline CDR1 SGHDT, CDR2 YYEEEE. In DNA, the CDR3 is TGTGCCAGCAGCCTCGGGACAGGGGGCACAGATACGCAGTATTTT. Its translation is CASSLGTGGTDTQYF.

The chain uses TRBV18 and TRBJ2-5; TRBD2 matches 7 bases. Germline V CDR1 and CDR2: KGHSH, LQKENI. V shed 2 bases, J shed 2 bases, and the junction held 11 bases outside the gene matches. The CDR3 length is 17 residues. CDR3 bases: TGTGCCAGCTCACCAGGGGGGGTGAGCGGGATTCAAGAGACCCAGTACTTC. It is translated as CASSPGGVSGIQETQYF.

In the case of this clone: Additional DNA sequences in this sample encode the identical CDR3. The V gene is TRBV6-5, the J gene TRBJ2-1; no clear D gene. CDR3 size: 14 residues. Deletions cut 2 bases from V and 4 bases from J, with 9 bases between. Germline assignment: CDR1 MNHEY and CDR2 SVGAGI. In nucleotides, the CDR3 is TGTGCCAGCAGTTACGGGTCTTCTTACAATGAGCAGTTCTTC. This codes for CASSYGSSYNEQFF.

This clone has a single count. This chain joins TRBV5-5 and TRBJ2-6; no definite D call. Germline loops: CDR1 SGHKS, CDR2 YYEKEE (reference sequence). V was trimmed by 0 bases and J by 4 bases, leaving 5 bases between them. The CDR3 totals 14 residues. CDR3 sequence: CASSLGGGANVLTF. CDR3 nucleotides: TGTGCCAGCAGCTTGGGAGGCGGGGCCAACGTCCTGACTTTC.

The rearrangement links TRBV14 to TRBJ1-4; D is possibly TRBD1 (5 bases). CDR1 is SGHDN, CDR2 FVKESK, per germline. V was cut by 4 bases and J by 5 bases, with 5 bases left in between. The length of the CDR3 is 12 residues. In DNA form, the CDR3 reads TGTGCCAGCAGCCCAGGGAATGAAAAACTGTTTTTT. This encodes CASSPGNEKLFF.

The table lists this clone with a count of one. The chain links TRBV10-3 to TRBJ2-1, with D possibly matching TRBD2 (5 bases). Per germline, CDR1 ENHRY and CDR2 SYGVKD. The CDR3 is 14 amino acids. The germline V and J ends were trimmed by 6 bases and 0 bases, with 9 bases remaining between them. The CDR3 DNA is TGTGCCATCAGCACCCGGGACTCCTACAATGAGCAGTTCTTC. Translation gives CAISTRDSYNEQFF.

This chain joins TRBV23-1 and TRBJ1-5; 9 bases match TRBD1. TRBV23-1 is recorded as an ORF, its role being uncertain. This CDR3 is built from 18 residues. The junction had 15 bases not matched to a gene; V was cut back by 9 bases and J by 0 bases. For the CDR3, the DNA is TGCGCCAGTAATACGGAAGGGACAGGGAGATATAGCAATCAGCCCCAGCATTTT. This translates into CASNTEGTGRYSNQPQHF.

Written as DNA, the CDR3 is TGTGCCAGCAGCGTAGATGGGGACCCGAACACTGAAGCTTTCTTT. Its translation: CASSVDGDPNTEAFF. This chain uses TRBV9 with TRBJ1-1; tentatively, D is TRBD1 (5 bases). Germline-derived CDR1 and CDR2 are SGDLS and YYNGEE. V gave up 0 bases and J gave up 1 base, with 10 bases separating them. The CDR3 covers 15 residues.

The table lists this clone with a count of one. This chain joins TRBV7-9 and TRBJ1-6; D remains unclear. Germline CDR1 reads SEHNR; CDR2 reads FQNEAQ (reference sequence). This CDR3 region has 14 residues. V lost 5 bases and J 7 bases, leaving 12 bases between the germline ends. CDR3 sequence reads: CASSALLENSPLHF. CDR3 nucleotides: TGTGCCAGCAGCGCCCTGCTGGAGAATTCACCCCTCCACTTT.

V usage is TRBV9 and J usage is TRBJ1-3, with a tentative D call TRBD1 (6 bases). Germline V gives CDR1 SGDLS, CDR2 YYNGEE. The CDR3 runs 16 residues. V was shortened by 0 bases and J by 4 bases, with 14 bases between the two germline ends. The CDR3 reads CASSVETEGEGNTIYF. As DNA, the CDR3 is TGTGCCAGCAGCGTAGAGACTGAGGGGGAAGGAAACACCATATATTTT.

This chain joins TRBV19 and TRBJ2-7, with 12 bases that match TRBD2. Germline loops: CDR1 LNHDA, CDR2 SQIVND (reference sequence). This CDR3 comprises 13 residues. Losses at the gene ends were 10 bases for V and 6 bases for J; bases not matched to a gene: 7. CDR3 bases: TGTGCCACCTCTAGACTAGCGGGAGTCGAGCAGTACTTC. Translating gives CATSRLAGVEQYF.

The chain joins TRBV10-3 to TRBJ2-5; possibly TRBD2 for D (6 bases). Deletions cut 8 bases from V and 3 bases from J, with 10 bases between. Germline CDR1 is ENHRY and CDR2 is SYGVKD. CDR3 length equals 12 residues. CDR3 amino acids: CAIGTSKETQYF. For the CDR3, the DNA is TGTGCCATCGGGACTTCTAAAGAGACCCAGTACTTC.

The rearrangement uses TRBV5-4 and TRBJ1-2; D unresolved. CDR3 length: 14 residues. The germline CDR1 and CDR2 sequences are SGHNT and YYREEE (reference sequence). Trimming shortened V by 0 bases and J by 2 bases, and 8 bases separated the two germline ends. The CDR3 loop is CASSLAPENYGYTF. The CDR3 DNA follows: TGTGCCAGCAGCTTGGCCCCAGAAAACTATGGCTACACCTTC.

The genes are TRBV29-1 and TRBJ2-3, with D uncertain. Germline values: CDR1 SQVTM, CDR2 ANQGSEA. This CDR3 contains 13 residues. V was shortened by 4 bases and J by 2 bases, with 10 bases between the two germline ends. The CDR3 loop reads CSVVRQNTDTQYF. The CDR3 DNA follows: TGCAGCGTTGTACGGCAGAACACAGATACGCAGTATTTT.

The V and J genes are TRBV7-9 and TRBJ2-2; TRBD2 agrees at 14 bases. This CDR3 comprises 19 residues. Losses at the gene ends were 5 bases for V and 3 bases for J; bases not matched to a gene: 11. The germline gives CDR1 SEHNR, CDR2 FQNEAQ (reference sequence). CDR3 loop: CASSPGTSGSLMDTGELFF. As DNA, the CDR3 is TGTGCCAGCAGCCCCGGGACTAGCGGGAGTCTCATGGACACCGGGGAGCTGTTTTTT.

The chain recombines TRBV9 with TRBJ2-1; unclear D gene. Per germline, CDR1 SGDLS and CDR2 YYNGEE. The CDR3 has 14 amino acids. Trimming took 2 bases from V and 8 from J, leaving 14 bases between them. The CDR3 DNA sequence: TGTGCCAGCAGCGTCGCCTCCTTTCTCGATGAGCAGTTCTTC. Amino acids: CASSVASFLDEQFF.

V usage is TRBV6-1 and J usage is TRBJ2-3, with D hard to call. CDR1 is MNHNS, CDR2 SASEGT, per germline. CDR3 length equals 13 residues. V was clipped by 5 bases and J by 1 base, with 7 bases between them. CDR3 in DNA: TGTGCCAGCAGTTCGGGTCGCACAGATACGCAGTATTTT. Residues: CASSSGRTDTQYF.

The chain has TRBV13 and TRBJ2-1, with 8 bases identical to TRBD1. The ends lost 5 bases at V and 4 bases at J; junction bases unmatched: 7. The germline V gene encodes CDR1 PRHDT and CDR2 FYEKMQ (reference sequence). The length of the CDR3 is 15 residues. The CDR3 coding sequence is TGTGCCAGCAGCCGACCAGGGGGCGCGTACAATGAGCAGTTCTTC. Translation gives CASSRPGGAYNEQFF.

J is TRBJ2-7 and V is TRBV7-9; D is possibly TRBD1 (6 bases). The germline V gene encodes CDR1 SEHNR and CDR2 FQNEAQ (reference sequence). Trimming took 5 bases from V and 0 from J, leaving 14 bases between them. The CDR3 loop spans 15 amino acids. The CDR3 region is CASSTPTGISYEQYF. In DNA, the CDR3 is TGTGCCAGCAGCACTCCAACAGGGATCTCCTACGAGCAGTACTTC.

This clone was detected only once. The rearrangement links TRBV4-1 to TRBJ2-7; 7 positions match TRBD1. This CDR3 is 15 amino acids long. Germline CDR1 reads MGHRA; CDR2 reads YSYEKL. After removal of 3 bases from V and 0 bases from J, the junction contained 5 bases not matched to a gene. CDR3 coding DNA: TGCGCCAGCAGCCAGCAAGGACAGGCCTCCTACGAGCAGTACTTC. Translation gives CASSQQGQASYEQYF.

This clone has a single count. The rearrangement joins TRBV10-3 to TRBJ1-5, with D maybe TRBD1 (6 bases). This CDR3 comprises 14 residues. The V end lost 6 bases, the J end lost 0 bases, and 9 bases lay between the germline ends. Germline values: CDR1 ENHRY, CDR2 SYGVKD. The CDR3 sequence is CAISQGSSNQPQHF. DNA for the CDR3: TGTGCCATCAGCCAGGGGAGTAGCAATCAGCCCCAGCATTTT.

This rearrangement joins TRBV6-1 to TRBJ2-2, with 7 nucleotides matching TRBD2. Germline V gene data show CDR1 as MNHNS and CDR2 as SASEGT. Trimming at V came to 4 bases and at J to 2 bases, leaving 7 bases not matched to a gene. The CDR3 extends over 16 amino acids. The CDR3 region is CASSAGRQINTGELFF. The CDR3 DNA reads as TGTGCCAGCAGTGCCGGGAGGCAGATTAACACCGGGGAGCTGTTTTTT.

V gene TRBV7-9 combines with J gene TRBJ2-3, with 8 bases identical to TRBD2. The J segment lost 0 bases and the V segment lost 5 bases, leaving 7 bases of the junction unmatched. This CDR3 comprises 16 residues. Germline CDR1 SEHNR, CDR2 FQNEAQ (reference sequence). CDR3 nucleotides: TGTGCCAGCAGCCCCCAGGCGGGAGGCAGCACAGATACGCAGTATTTT. Amino acid sequence: CASSPQAGGSTDTQYF.